This TCR beta chain emerged from a study of cytomegalovirus exposure and HLA in healthy donors. PCR was performed using 60 Vbeta and 13 Jbeta primers. The assay was immunoSEQ multiplex PCR, and TCRdb's table has in-frame clones only and misses some. The repertoire holds 120,000 or so clones, with 75% to 80% as singletons. The CDR3 extends over 15 amino acids. Germline CDR1 MNHNS, CDR2 SASEGT. Trimming stripped 2 bases from V and 1 base from J, with 10 bases between. This clone was recorded a few times. This chain joins TRBV6-1 and TRBJ2-3; tentative D call: TRBD2 (6 bases). The origin of this receptor is a woman aged 40-49 years in good health and CMV-seronegative. The sequenced sample was PBMCs. For the CDR3, the DNA is TGTGCCAGCAGTGAAATAACGGGAGGCACAGATACGCAGTATTTT. It is translated as CASSEITGGTDTQYF.